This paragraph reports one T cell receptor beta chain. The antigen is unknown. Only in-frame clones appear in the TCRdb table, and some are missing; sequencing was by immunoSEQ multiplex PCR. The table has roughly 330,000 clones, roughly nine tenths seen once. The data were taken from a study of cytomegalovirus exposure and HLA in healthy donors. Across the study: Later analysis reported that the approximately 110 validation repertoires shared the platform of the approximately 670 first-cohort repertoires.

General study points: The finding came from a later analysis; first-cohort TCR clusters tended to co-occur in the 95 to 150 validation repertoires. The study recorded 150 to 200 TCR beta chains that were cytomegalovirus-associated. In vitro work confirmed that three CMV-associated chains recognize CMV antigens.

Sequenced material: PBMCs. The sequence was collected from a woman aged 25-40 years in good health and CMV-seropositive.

DNA for the CDR3: TGTGCCAGCAGCTACGCAGGGGGCCATGGCTACACCTTC. This sequence encodes CASSYAGGHGYTF. The chain joins TRBV25-1 to TRBJ1-2; 8 nucleotides match TRBD1. This CDR3 has 13 residues. J lost 6 bases, V lost 6 bases, and 6 bases had no gene match. The germline CDR1 and CDR2 sequences are MGHDK and SYGVNS.